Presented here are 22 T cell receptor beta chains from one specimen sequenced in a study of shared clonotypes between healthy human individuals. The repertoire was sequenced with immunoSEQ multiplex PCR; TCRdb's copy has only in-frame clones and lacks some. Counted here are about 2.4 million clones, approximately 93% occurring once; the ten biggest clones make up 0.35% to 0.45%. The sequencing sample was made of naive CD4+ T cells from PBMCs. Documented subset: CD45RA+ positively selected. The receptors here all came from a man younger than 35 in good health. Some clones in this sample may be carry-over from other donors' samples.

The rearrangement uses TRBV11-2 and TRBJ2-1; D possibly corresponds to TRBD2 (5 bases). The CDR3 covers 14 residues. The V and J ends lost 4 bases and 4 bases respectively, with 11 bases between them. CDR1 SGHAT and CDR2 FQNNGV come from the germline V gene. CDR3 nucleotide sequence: TGTGCCAGCAGCTCGTTCGGGAATTACAATGAGCAGTTCTTC. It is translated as CASSSFGNYNEQFF.

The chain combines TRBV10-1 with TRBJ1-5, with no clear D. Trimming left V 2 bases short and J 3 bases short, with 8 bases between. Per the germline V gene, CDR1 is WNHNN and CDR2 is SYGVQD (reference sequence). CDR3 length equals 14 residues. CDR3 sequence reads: CASSEVRSNQPQHF. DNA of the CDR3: TGCGCCAGCAGTGAGGTCCGATCCAATCAGCCCCAGCATTTT.

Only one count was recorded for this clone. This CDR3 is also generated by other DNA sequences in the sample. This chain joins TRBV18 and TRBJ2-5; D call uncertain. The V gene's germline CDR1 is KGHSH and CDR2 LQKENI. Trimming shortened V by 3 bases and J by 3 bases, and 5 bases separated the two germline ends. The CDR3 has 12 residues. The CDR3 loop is CASSPNEETQYF. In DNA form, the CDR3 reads TGTGCCAGCTCACCGAATGAAGAGACCCAGTACTTC.

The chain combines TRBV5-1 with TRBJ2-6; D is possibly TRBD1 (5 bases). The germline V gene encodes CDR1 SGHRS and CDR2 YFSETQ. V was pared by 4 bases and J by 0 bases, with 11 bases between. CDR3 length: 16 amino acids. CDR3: CASSDRSSSGANVLTF. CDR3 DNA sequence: TGCGCCAGCAGCGACAGATCGAGCTCTGGGGCCAACGTCCTGACTTTC. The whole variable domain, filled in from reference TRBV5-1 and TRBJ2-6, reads KAGVTQTPRYLIKTRGQQVTLSCSPISGHRSVSWYQQTPGQGLQFLFEYFSETQRNKGNFPGRFSGRQFSNSRSEMNVSTLELGDSALYLCASSDRSSSGANVLTFGAGSRLTVL.

This CDR3 reads CASSRDTRYNEQFF. Here the CDR3 DNA reads TGTGCCAGCAGCCGGGACACGCGCTACAATGAGCAGTTCTTC. V usage is TRBV5-6 and J usage is TRBJ2-1; D may be TRBD1 (6 bases). The CDR3 has 14 amino acids. Germline CDR1 reads SGHDT; CDR2 reads YYEEEE. V lost 4 bases, J lost 3 bases, and 11 bases lay in between. The whole variable domain, remainder taken from reference TRBV5-6 and TRBJ2-1, is DAGVTQSPTHLIKTRGQQVTLRCSPKSGHDTVSWYQQALGQGPQFIFQYYEEEERQRGNFPDRFSGHQFPNYSSELNVNALLLGDSALYLCASSRDTRYNEQFFGPGTRLTVL.

CDR3: CASSRPGQGAYEQYF. CDR3 coding DNA: TGTGCCAGCAGTCGTCCGGGACAGGGGGCCTACGAGCAGTACTTC. The V gene is TRBV28, the J gene TRBJ2-7; TRBD1 aligns across 11 bases. Germline CDR1 reads MDHEN; CDR2 reads SYDVKM. V lost 5 bases, J lost 2 bases, and 5 bases stayed unmatched. The CDR3 has 15 amino acids.

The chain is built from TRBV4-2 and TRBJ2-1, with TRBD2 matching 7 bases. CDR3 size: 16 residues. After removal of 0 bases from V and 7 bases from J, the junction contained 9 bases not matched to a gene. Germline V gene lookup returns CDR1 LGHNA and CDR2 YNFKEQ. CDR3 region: CASSQDLGGRGNEQFF. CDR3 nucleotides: TGTGCCAGCAGCCAAGATTTAGGCGGGAGAGGGAATGAGCAGTTCTTC.

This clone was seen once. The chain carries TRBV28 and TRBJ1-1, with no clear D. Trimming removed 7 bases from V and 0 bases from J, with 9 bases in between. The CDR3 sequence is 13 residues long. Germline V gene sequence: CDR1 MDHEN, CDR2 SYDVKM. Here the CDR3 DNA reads TGTGCCAGCACGGACGGACTGAACACTGAAGCTTTCTTT. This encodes CASTDGLNTEAFF.

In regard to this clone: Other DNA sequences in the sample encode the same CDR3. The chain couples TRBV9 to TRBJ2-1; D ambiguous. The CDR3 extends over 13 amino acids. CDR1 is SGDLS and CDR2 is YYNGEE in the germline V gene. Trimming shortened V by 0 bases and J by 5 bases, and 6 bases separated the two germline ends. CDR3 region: CASSVGPNNEQFF. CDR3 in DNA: TGTGCCAGCAGCGTAGGACCCAACAATGAGCAGTTCTTC. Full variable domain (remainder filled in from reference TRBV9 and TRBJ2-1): DSGVTQTPKHLITATGQRVTLRCSPRSGDLSVYWYQQSLDQGLQFLIQYYNGEERAKGNILERFSAQQFPDLHSELNLSSLELGDSALYFCASSVGPNNEQFFGPGTRLTVL.

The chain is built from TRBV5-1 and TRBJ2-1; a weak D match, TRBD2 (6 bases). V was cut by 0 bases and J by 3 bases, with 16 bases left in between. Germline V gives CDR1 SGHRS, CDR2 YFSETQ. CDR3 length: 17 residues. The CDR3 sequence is CASSLGAAAGSYNEQFF. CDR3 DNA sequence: TGCGCCAGCAGCTTGGGGGCGGCGGCGGGAAGCTACAATGAGCAGTTCTTC.

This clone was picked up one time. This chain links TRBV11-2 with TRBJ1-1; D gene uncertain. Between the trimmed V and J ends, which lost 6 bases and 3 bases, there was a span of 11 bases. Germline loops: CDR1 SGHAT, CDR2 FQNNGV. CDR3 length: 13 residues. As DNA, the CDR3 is TGTGCCAGCAGTTCCATCCGGGACACTGAAGCTTTCTTT. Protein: CASSSIRDTEAFF.

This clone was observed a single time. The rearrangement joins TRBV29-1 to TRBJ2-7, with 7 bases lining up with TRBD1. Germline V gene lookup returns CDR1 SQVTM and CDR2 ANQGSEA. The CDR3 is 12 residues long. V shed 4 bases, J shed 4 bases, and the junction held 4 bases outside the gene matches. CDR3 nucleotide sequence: TGCAGCGTTGGACAGGGCCAGTACGAGCAGTACTTC. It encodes CSVGQGQYEQYF.

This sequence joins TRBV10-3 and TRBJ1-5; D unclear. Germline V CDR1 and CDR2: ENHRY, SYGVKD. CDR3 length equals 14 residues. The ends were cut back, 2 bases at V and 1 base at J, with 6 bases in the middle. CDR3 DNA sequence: TGTGCCATCAGTGAGGGTTTAAGCAATCAGCCCCAGCATTTT. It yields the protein CAISEGLSNQPQHF.

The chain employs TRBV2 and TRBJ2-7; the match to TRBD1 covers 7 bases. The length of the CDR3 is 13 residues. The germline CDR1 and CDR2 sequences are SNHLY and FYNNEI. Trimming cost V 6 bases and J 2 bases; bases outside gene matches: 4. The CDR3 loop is CASREDRPYEQYF. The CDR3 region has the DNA TGTGCCAGCAGGGAGGACAGGCCCTACGAGCAGTACTTC. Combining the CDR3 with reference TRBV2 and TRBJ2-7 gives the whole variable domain EPEVTQTPSHQVTQMGQEVILRCVPISNHLYFYWYRQILGQKVEFLVSFYNNEISEKSEIFDDQFSVERPDGSNFTLKIRSTKLEDSAMYFCASREDRPYEQYFGPGTRLTVT.

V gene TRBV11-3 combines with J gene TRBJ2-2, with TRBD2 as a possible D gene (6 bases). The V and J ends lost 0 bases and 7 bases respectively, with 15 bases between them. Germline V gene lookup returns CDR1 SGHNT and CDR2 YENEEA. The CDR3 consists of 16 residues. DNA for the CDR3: TGTGCCAGCAGCTTAGAAGGAGCTAGCGCGGGCGGGGAGCTGTTTTTT. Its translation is CASSLEGASAGGELFF.

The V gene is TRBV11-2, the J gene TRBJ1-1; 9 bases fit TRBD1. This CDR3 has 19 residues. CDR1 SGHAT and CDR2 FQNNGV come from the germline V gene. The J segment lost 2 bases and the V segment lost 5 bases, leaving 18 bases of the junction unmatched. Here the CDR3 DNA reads TGTGCCAGCAGCCCTCAGACAGGGGGGGAGATTGCCGGTAACACTGAAGCTTTCTTT. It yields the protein CASSPQTGGEIAGNTEAFF.

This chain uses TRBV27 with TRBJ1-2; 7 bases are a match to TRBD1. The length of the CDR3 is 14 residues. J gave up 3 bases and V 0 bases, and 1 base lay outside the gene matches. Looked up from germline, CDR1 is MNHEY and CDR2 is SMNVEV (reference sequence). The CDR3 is CASSLSTGHYGYTF. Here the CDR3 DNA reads TGTGCCAGCAGTTTATCGACAGGGCACTATGGCTACACCTTC.

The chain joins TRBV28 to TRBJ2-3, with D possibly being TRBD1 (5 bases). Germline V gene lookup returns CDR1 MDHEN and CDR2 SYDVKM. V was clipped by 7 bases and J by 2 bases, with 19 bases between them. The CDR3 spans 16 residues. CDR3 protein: CASTRLGEGDTDTQYF. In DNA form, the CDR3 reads TGTGCCAGCACCCGTCTAGGAGAAGGGGACACAGATACGCAGTATTTT.

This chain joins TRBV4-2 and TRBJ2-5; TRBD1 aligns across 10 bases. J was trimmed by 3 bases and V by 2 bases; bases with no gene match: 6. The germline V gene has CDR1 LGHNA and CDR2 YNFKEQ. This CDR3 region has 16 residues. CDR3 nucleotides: TGTGCCAGCAGCCAAAAGACCGGGACAGGGGAAGAGACCCAGTACTTC. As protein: CASSQKTGTGEETQYF.

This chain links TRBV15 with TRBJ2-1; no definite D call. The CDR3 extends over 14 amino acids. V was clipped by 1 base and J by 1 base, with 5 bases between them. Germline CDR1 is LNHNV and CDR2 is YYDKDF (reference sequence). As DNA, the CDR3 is TGTGCCACCAGCAGAGTCTTTTCCTACAATGAGCAGTTCTTC. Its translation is CATSRVFSYNEQFF.

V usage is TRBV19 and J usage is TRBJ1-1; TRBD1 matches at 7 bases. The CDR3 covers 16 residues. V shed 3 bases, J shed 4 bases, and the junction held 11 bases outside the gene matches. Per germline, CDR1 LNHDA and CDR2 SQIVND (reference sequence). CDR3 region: CASSISSRGMFTEAFF. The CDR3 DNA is TGTGCCAGTAGTATCTCTTCCAGGGGGATGTTCACTGAAGCTTTCTTT.

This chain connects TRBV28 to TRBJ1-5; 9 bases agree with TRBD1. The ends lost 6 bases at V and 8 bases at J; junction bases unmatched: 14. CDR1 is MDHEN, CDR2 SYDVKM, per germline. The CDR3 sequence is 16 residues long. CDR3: CASSAGTGLAQEPQHF. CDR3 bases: TGTGCCAGCAGCGCCGGGACAGGGTTGGCTCAAGAGCCCCAGCATTTT.